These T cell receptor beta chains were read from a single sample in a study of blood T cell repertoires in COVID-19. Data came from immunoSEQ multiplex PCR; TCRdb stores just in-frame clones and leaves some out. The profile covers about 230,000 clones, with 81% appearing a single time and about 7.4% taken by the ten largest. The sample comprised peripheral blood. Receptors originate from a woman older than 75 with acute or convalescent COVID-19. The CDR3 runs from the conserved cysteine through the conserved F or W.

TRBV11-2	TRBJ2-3	CASSSLAGHSTDTQYF
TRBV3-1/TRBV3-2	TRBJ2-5	CASRRDRGGETQYF
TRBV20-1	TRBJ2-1	CSARVGHRQFF
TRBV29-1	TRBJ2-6	CSVRDSLTNKGVLTF
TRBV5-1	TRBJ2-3	CASTLAGSDTQYF
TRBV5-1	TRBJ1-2	CASSLEGAVYGYTF
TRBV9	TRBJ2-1	CASSVDRPMGHEQFF
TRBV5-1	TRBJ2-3	CASSFNPSGRNTDTQYF
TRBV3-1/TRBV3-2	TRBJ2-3	CASSQGQTFGDTQYF
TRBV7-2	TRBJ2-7	CASSSTGQGSLSSYEQYF
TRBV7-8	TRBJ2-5	CASRRESDGVATQYF
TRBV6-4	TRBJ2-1	CASSDQDSYNEQFF
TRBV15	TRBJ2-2	CATSRVKPTGTPNTGELFF
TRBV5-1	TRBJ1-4	CASSLVTGQTNEKLFF
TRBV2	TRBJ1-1	CASKMRDRAEAFF
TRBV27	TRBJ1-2	CASRPRIDPYGYTF
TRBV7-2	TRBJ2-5	CASSLGVSETQYF
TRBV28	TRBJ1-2	CASSLPSGGVGGYTF
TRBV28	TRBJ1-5	CASSDTRPQHF
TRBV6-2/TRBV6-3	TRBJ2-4	CASSYSKADLAKNIQYF
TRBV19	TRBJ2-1	CASSTARAGNPYNEQFF
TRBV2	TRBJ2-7	CASRDPGLAGDYEQYF
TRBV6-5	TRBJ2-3	CASRRTSYTDTQYF
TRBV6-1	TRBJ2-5	CASSEARVAYQETQYF
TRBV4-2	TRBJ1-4	CASSPLGEKLFF
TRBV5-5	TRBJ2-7	CASSLGQGVPYEQYF
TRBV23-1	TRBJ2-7	CASSHPGLVTLYEQYF
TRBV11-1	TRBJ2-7	CASRKGSLSYEQYF
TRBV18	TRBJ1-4	CASSPLGTATNEKLFF
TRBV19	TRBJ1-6	CASSNQQGSGSPLHF
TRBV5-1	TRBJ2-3	CASSLVTSGTSTDTQYF
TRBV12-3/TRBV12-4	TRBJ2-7	CASSLGGWEQYF
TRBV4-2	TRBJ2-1	CASSQDPQGTGGYNEQFF
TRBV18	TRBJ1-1	CASSRGTGGHTEAFF
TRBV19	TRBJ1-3	CASSTGAHSGNTIYF
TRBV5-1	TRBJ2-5	CASSNRIEETQYF
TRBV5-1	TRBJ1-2	CASSLVPLGSTGGDYGYTF
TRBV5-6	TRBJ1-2	CASSLFTAGSYGYTF
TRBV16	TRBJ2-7	CASSHGTSGYEQYF
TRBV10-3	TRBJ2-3	CAISAGLSGSGGDTQYF
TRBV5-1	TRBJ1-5	CASQRGTEHQPQHF
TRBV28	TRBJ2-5	CASGAAQETQYF
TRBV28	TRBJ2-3	CASTSWQTQYF
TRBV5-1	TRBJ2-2	CASKQAWNTGELFF
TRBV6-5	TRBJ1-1	CASSYGHKNTEAFF
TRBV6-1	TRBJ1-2	CASSEAGQARYTF